These T cell receptor beta chains were read from a single sample in a study of human T cells and chemical hapten exposure. From the RACE reads, TCRdb called clonotypes with MiXCR, one entry per CDR3 protein. Among about 260,000 distinct CDR3 sequences, more than 6.5% were seen once, and the ten largest hold approximately 2.2%. Material: whole blood, obtained in connection with sensitization to the hapten diphenylcyclopropenone (DPC). The receptors stem from a woman in her thirties or forties with alopecia areata. Some clones in this sample may be carry-over from other donors' samples. CDR3s include the opening cysteine and the closing phenylalanine or tryptophan. A D gene is named only where the DNA matches it firmly. Clone size is shown for a subset of rows, as once, few, many or a class of expanded clone.

J gene: TRBJ2-7; D gene: .; clone size: .; V gene: TRBV6-5; CDR3 protein: CASSYSRGRGSCEQYF; CDR3 DNA: TGTGCCAGCAGTTACTCGCGCGGGCGGGGCTCCTGCGAGCAGTACTTC
J gene: TRBJ2-7; D gene: TRBD1; clone size: .; V gene: TRBV4-1; CDR3 protein: CASSRGRQGSYEQYF; CDR3 DNA: TGCGCCAGCAGCCGCGGTCGACAGGGCTCCTACGAGCAGTACTTC
J gene: TRBJ2-1; D gene: TRBD2; clone size: .; V gene: TRBV6-2/TRBV6-3; CDR3 protein: CASSRGLAGRNEQFF; CDR3 DNA: TGTGCCAGCAGCCGCGGACTAGCGGGCCGCAATGAGCAGTTCTTC
J gene: TRBJ2-7; D gene: TRBD2; clone size: many; V gene: TRBV20-1; CDR3 protein: CSARDYQRGRTYEQYF; CDR3 DNA: TGCAGTGCTAGAGATTACCAGCGGGGACGCACGTACGAGCAGTACTTC
J gene: TRBJ2-1; D gene: TRBD2; clone size: .; V gene: TRBV15; CDR3 protein: CATSRRGTNYNEQFF; CDR3 DNA: TGTGCCACCAGCAGACGCGGGACTAACTACAATGAGCAGTTCTTC
J gene: TRBJ2-2; D gene: .; clone size: few; V gene: TRBV30; CDR3 protein: CAWSVPGPGELFF; CDR3 DNA: TGTGCCTGGAGTGTACCGGGTCCCGGGGAGCTGTTTTTT
J gene: TRBJ2-5; D gene: .; clone size: .; V gene: TRBV6-1; CDR3 protein: CASSEAIARRAETQYF; CDR3 DNA: TGTGCCAGCAGTGAAGCGATAGCCAGGCGGGCAGAGACCCAGTACTTC
J gene: TRBJ2-3; D gene: .; clone size: few; V gene: TRBV11-2; CDR3 protein: CASSSPPPDTQYF; CDR3 DNA: TGTGCCAGCAGCTCCCCTCCCCCAGATACGCAGTATTTT
J gene: TRBJ2-1; D gene: .; clone size: .; V gene: TRBV20-1; CDR3 protein: CSARAGYNEQFF; CDR3 DNA: TGCAGTGCTAGAGCAGGGTACAATGAGCAGTTCTTC
J gene: TRBJ1-1; D gene: .; clone size: few; V gene: TRBV5-1; CDR3 protein: CASSSSGSEAFF; CDR3 DNA: TGCGCCAGCAGCTCCTCCGGGTCGGAAGCTTTCTTT
J gene: TRBJ2-1; D gene: TRBD2; clone size: few; V gene: TRBV12-3/TRBV12-4; CDR3 protein: CASGKTTGGPSDEQFF; CDR3 DNA: TGTGCCAGCGGAAAGACGACGGGAGGGCCTTCTGACGAGCAGTTCTTC
J gene: TRBJ2-7; D gene: .; clone size: .; V gene: TRBV27; CDR3 protein: CASSFIQGEQYF; CDR3 DNA: TGTGCCAGCAGTTTTATCCAGGGGGAGCAGTACTTC
J gene: TRBJ2-1; D gene: .; clone size: .; V gene: TRBV11-2; CDR3 protein: CASSLSQDPYNEQFF; CDR3 DNA: TGTGCCAGCAGCTTGTCACAGGACCCCTACAATGAGCAGTTCTTC
J gene: TRBJ2-1; D gene: .; clone size: many; V gene: TRBV28; CDR3 protein: CASSPPGYNEQFF; CDR3 DNA: TGTGCCAGCAGCCCCCCCGGTTACAATGAGCAGTTCTTC
J gene: TRBJ2-1; D gene: TRBD2; clone size: few; V gene: TRBV11-2; CDR3 protein: CASSSRTSGLLAGRNEQFF; CDR3 DNA: TGTGCCAGCAGCTCCAGGACTAGCGGGCTTCTCGCGGGGCGAAATGAGCAGTTCTTC
J gene: TRBJ2-7; D gene: TRBD1; clone size: few; V gene: TRBV5-1; CDR3 protein: CASSLGDRGPPFYEQYF; CDR3 DNA: TGCGCCAGCAGCTTGGGGGACAGGGGGCCCCCCTTCTACGAGCAGTACTTC
J gene: TRBJ1-1; D gene: .; clone size: .; V gene: TRBV20-1; CDR3 protein: CSAPDTPGAFF; CDR3 DNA: TGCAGTGCCCCAGACACGCCCGGGGCTTTCTTT
J gene: TRBJ1-4; D gene: TRBD1; clone size: few; V gene: TRBV6-4; CDR3 protein: CASSSEPGQRVEKLFF; CDR3 DNA: TGTGCCAGCAGCTCGGAACCGGGACAGAGAGTCGAAAAACTGTTTTTT
J gene: TRBJ1-2; D gene: .; clone size: .; V gene: TRBV4-3; CDR3 protein: CASSQDAGLYGYTF; CDR3 DNA: TGCGCCAGCAGCCAAGATGCAGGGCTGTATGGCTACACCTTC
J gene: TRBJ2-7; D gene: TRBD2; clone size: many; V gene: TRBV15; CDR3 protein: CATSRDLAGGPDEQYF; CDR3 DNA: TGTGCCACCAGCAGAGATCTAGCGGGAGGGCCCGACGAGCAGTACTTC
J gene: TRBJ2-3; D gene: .; clone size: once; V gene: TRBV7-9; CDR3 protein: CASSLEAGWTDTQYF; CDR3 DNA: TGTGCCAGCAGCTTAGAGGCAGGGTGGACAGATACACAGTATTTT
J gene: TRBJ2-5; D gene: .; clone size: .; V gene: TRBV7-2; CDR3 protein: CASSPSAQETQYF; CDR3 DNA: TGTGCCAGCAGCCCCAGCGCGCAAGAGACCCAGTACTTC
J gene: TRBJ2-7; D gene: .; clone size: .; V gene: TRBV6-2/TRBV6-3; CDR3 protein: CASSYRSYEQYF; CDR3 DNA: TGTGCCAGCAGCTACAGGAGCTACGAGCAGTACTTC
J gene: TRBJ2-7; D gene: .; clone size: many; V gene: TRBV12-3/TRBV12-4; CDR3 protein: CASSLHGTYEQYF; CDR3 DNA: TGTGCCAGCAGTTTACACGGGACCTACGAGCAGTACTTC
J gene: TRBJ2-1; D gene: .; clone size: many; V gene: TRBV24-1; CDR3 protein: CATIGTDSNEQFF; CDR3 DNA: TGTGCCACCATCGGGACGGACTCCAATGAGCAGTTCTTC
J gene: TRBJ1-2; D gene: .; clone size: .; V gene: TRBV9; CDR3 protein: CASSVGASYGYTF; CDR3 DNA: TGTGCCAGCAGCGTAGGGGCAAGCTATGGCTACACCTTC
J gene: TRBJ1-3; D gene: .; clone size: .; V gene: TRBV6-2/TRBV6-3; CDR3 protein: CASTTNRRNTIYF; CDR3 DNA: TGTGCCAGCACAACCAACCGGAGAAACACCATATATTTT
J gene: TRBJ2-1; D gene: .; clone size: few; V gene: TRBV29-1; CDR3 protein: CSVTGTTYNEQFF; CDR3 DNA: TGCAGCGTTACAGGGACAACTTACAATGAGCAGTTCTTC
J gene: TRBJ1-1; D gene: .; clone size: few; V gene: TRBV20-1; CDR3 protein: CSASLGSWQAFF; CDR3 DNA: TGCAGTGCTAGTCTGGGCAGCTGGCAAGCTTTCTTT
J gene: TRBJ2-3; D gene: TRBD2; clone size: few; V gene: TRBV4-2; CDR3 protein: CASSQEVAGARDTQYF; CDR3 DNA: TGTGCCAGCAGCCAAGAGGTAGCGGGGGCCCGAGATACGCAGTATTTT
J gene: TRBJ1-1; D gene: TRBD1; clone size: .; V gene: TRBV6-2/TRBV6-3; CDR3 protein: CASSYLPGGTEAFF; CDR3 DNA: TGTGCCAGCAGTTATCTTCCAGGGGGCACTGAAGCTTTCTTT
J gene: TRBJ2-1; D gene: TRBD2; clone size: few; V gene: TRBV6-5; CDR3 protein: CASSYETGGAYNEQFF; CDR3 DNA: TGTGCCAGCAGTTACGAGACGGGAGGGGCCTACAATGAGCAGTTCTTC
J gene: TRBJ2-7; D gene: TRBD2; clone size: .; V gene: TRBV5-1; CDR3 protein: CASSLWTSGYEQYF; CDR3 DNA: TGCGCCAGCAGCTTGTGGACTAGCGGTTACGAGCAGTACTTC
J gene: TRBJ2-7; D gene: .; clone size: .; V gene: TRBV2; CDR3 protein: CASTEAIVRGQYF; CDR3 DNA: TGTGCCAGCACCGAGGCTATCGTACGTGGGCAGTACTTC
J gene: TRBJ1-5; D gene: TRBD1; clone size: few; V gene: TRBV5-6; CDR3 protein: CASSLYQGQDSNQPQHF; CDR3 DNA: TGTGCCAGCAGCTTATATCAGGGACAGGATAGCAATCAGCCCCAGCATTTT
J gene: TRBJ1-6; D gene: .; clone size: .; V gene: TRBV12-3/TRBV12-4; CDR3 protein: CASSSTGANSPLHF; CDR3 DNA: TGTGCCAGCAGTTCGACAGGCGCTAATTCACCCCTCCACTTT
J gene: TRBJ1-6; D gene: .; clone size: .; V gene: TRBV20-1; CDR3 protein: CSASKERPNSPLHF; CDR3 DNA: TGCAGTGCTAGTAAGGAGCGTCCAAATTCACCCCTCCACTTT
J gene: TRBJ2-3; D gene: .; clone size: .; V gene: TRBV7-9; CDR3 protein: CASSLRGRADTQYF; CDR3 DNA: TGTGCCAGCAGCTTAAGGGGCCGGGCAGATACGCAGTATTTT
J gene: TRBJ2-1; D gene: TRBD2; clone size: few; V gene: TRBV20-1; CDR3 protein: CSARGLAGTYNEQFF; CDR3 DNA: TGCAGTGCTAGAGGACTAGCGGGAACATACAATGAGCAGTTCTTC
J gene: TRBJ2-3; D gene: .; clone size: .; V gene: TRBV6-5; CDR3 protein: CASSTGVTDTQYF; CDR3 DNA: TGTGCCAGCTCTACGGGGGTCACAGATACGCAGTATTTT
J gene: TRBJ2-7; D gene: .; clone size: .; V gene: TRBV27; CDR3 protein: CASSLKSVAYEQYF; CDR3 DNA: TGTGCCAGCAGTCTAAAATCGGTAGCCTACGAGCAGTACTTC
J gene: TRBJ2-7; D gene: TRBD1; clone size: few; V gene: TRBV6-1; CDR3 protein: CASLTGQGAYEQYF; CDR3 DNA: TGTGCCAGTCTTACGGGACAGGGGGCCTACGAGCAGTACTTC
J gene: TRBJ2-3; D gene: .; clone size: .; V gene: TRBV18; CDR3 protein: CASSPYVVRSTDTQYF; CDR3 DNA: TGTGCCAGCTCACCATACGTAGTTCGAAGCACAGATACGCAGTATTTT